This section outlines one T cell receptor (beta chain) sequence together with its context. Per the authors' pipeline: Quantification of nucleated cells was approximated via reference gene primer amplification. Using immunoSEQ multiplex PCR, the repertoire was profiled, and TCRdb retains in-frame clones only, with some absent. The DNA gave D and trimming, while V, J and clone size come from that table. Found here are tens of thousands of clones, roughly 90% of them singletons; the top ten hold 15%. Germline CDR1 is SGHAT and CDR2 is FQNNGV. The CDR3 sequence is 15 residues long. The ends lost 2 bases at V and 2 bases at J; junction bases unmatched: 4. These data originate in a study of blood T cell repertoires in COVID-19.

The sequence came from a male donor with acute or convalescent COVID-19. The chain uses TRBV11-2 and TRBJ2-5; 8 nucleotides line up with TRBD1. Sequenced material: peripheral blood. The CDR3 DNA is TGTGCCAGCAGCTTAACGACAGGGGTGCAAGAGACCCAGTACTTC. Translation gives CASSLTTGVQETQYF.